The clone carrying this TCR beta chain was recorded only once. This entry is derived from a study of resident and recirculating memory T cells in vitiligo. The table came from immunoSEQ multiplex PCR; TCRdb's copy has only in-frame clones and leaves some out. The sample consists of 55,000 to 75,000 clones, 91% of them appearing once. Germline assignment: CDR1 SNHLY and CDR2 FYNNEI. Losses at the gene ends were 8 bases for V and 7 bases for J; bases not matched to a gene: 11. The CDR3 has 15 amino acids. This clonotype originated in a male donor with vitiligo. This rearrangement joins TRBV2 to TRBJ2-2, with 9 nucleotides matching TRBD2. The sequenced sample consisted of blood. In nucleotides, the CDR3 is TGTGCCAGCGTCTTGCGGGAGGGGGACAACGGGGAGCTGTTTTTT. This encodes CASVLREGDNGELFF.